Presented here are 26 T cell receptor beta chains from one specimen sequenced in a study of T cell therapy after organ transplantation (dated 2019 in TCRdb). Their antigen targets remain unknown. Library construction relied on the immunoSEQ multiplex PCR assay. TCRdb retrieved this table from immuneACCESS and kept in-frame rearrangements only. Not all clones are present; in checked studies, unresolved V genes account for under half, and no reason is known for the remainder. This sample lists about 17,000 clones; less than 90% were detected once. Of the sample, 30% to 35% is held by the ten largest clones. Explained via the paper, the time point label denotes: 20-29 weeks after completion of therapy. Sample: CD8+ T cells from blood, taken after autologous CMV-specific T cell therapy. These TCRs come from a human patient who had received a solid organ transplant and had CMV disease. Some T cells seen after a transplant may have their origin in the graft donor.

This clone was seen once. In DNA form, the CDR3 reads TGTGCCAGCAGCCTGACTAGCGACACAGATACGCAGTATTTT. The encoded protein is CASSLTSDTDTQYF. The V and J genes are TRBV2 and TRBJ2-3; 8 nucleotides match TRBD2. V was pared by 6 bases and J by 2 bases, with 4 bases of the junction left unmatched. In germline, CDR1 is SNHLY, CDR2 FYNNEI. This CDR3 has 14 residues.

The rearrangement joins TRBV6-5 to TRBJ2-5; D is possibly TRBD2 (6 bases). Between the trimmed V and J ends, which lost 2 bases and 5 bases, there was a span of 12 bases. From germline, CDR1 is MNHEY and CDR2 SVGAGI. This CDR3 has 14 amino acids. The CDR3 nucleotides read TGTGCCAGCAGTTACGCCATGGAGGGGGAGACCCAGTACTTC. Protein product: CASSYAMEGETQYF.

V usage is TRBV5-1 and J usage is TRBJ1-6; 9 nucleotides align to TRBD1. CDR1 is SGHRS and CDR2 is YFSETQ in the germline V gene. J was trimmed by 9 bases and V by 0 bases; bases with no gene match: 1. There are 14 residues in the CDR3. The CDR3 region has the DNA TGCGCCAGCAGCTTGGAACAGGGGGCTTCACCCCTCCACTTT. It encodes CASSLEQGASPLHF.

The chain combines TRBV6-1 with TRBJ2-2, with no clear D. With 5 bases removed from V and 6 bases from J, the gap between germline ends came to 4 bases. CDR1 is MNHNS and CDR2 is SASEGT in the germline V gene. CDR3 length: 11 amino acids. CDR3 nucleotides: TGTGCCAGCAGTTATCCCGGGGAGCTGTTTTTT. As protein: CASSYPGELFF.

This clone is labeled large. The rearrangement joins TRBV5-6 to TRBJ1-4; a weak D match, TRBD1 (5 bases). Trimming shortened V by 0 bases and J by 0 bases, and 12 bases separated the two germline ends. Germline CDR1 reads SGHDT; CDR2 reads YYEEEE. The CDR3 covers 17 residues. The CDR3 DNA is TGTGCCAGCAGCTTGGTGGGGCAGGGAGCAACTAATGAAAAACTGTTTTTT. It specifies CASSLVGQGATNEKLFF. The full variable domain, with the rest looked up from reference TRBV5-6 and TRBJ1-4, is DAGVTQSPTHLIKTRGQQVTLRCSPKSGHDTVSWYQQALGQGPQFIFQYYEEEERQRGNFPDRFSGHQFPNYSSELNVNALLLGDSALYLCASSLVGQGATNEKLFFGSGTQLSVL.

The V gene is TRBV7-3, the J gene TRBJ2-1, with D maybe TRBD1 (6 bases). V was cut by 2 bases and J by 4 bases, with 15 bases left in between. The germline CDR1 and CDR2 sequences are SGHTA and FQGTGA. The CDR3 covers 16 residues. The CDR3 is CASSLSSRGLYNEQFF. The CDR3 DNA follows: TGTGCCAGCAGCTTATCTAGCAGGGGCTTGTACAATGAGCAGTTCTTC.

This chain joins TRBV7-8 and TRBJ2-6; D unclear. V was clipped by 5 bases and J by 0 bases, with 26 bases between them. CDR1 and CDR2 from the germline V gene are SGHVS and FQNEAQ. The CDR3 loop spans 21 amino acids. The CDR3 DNA reads as TGTGCCAGCAGCACACATCCAAGCCTGGGCCGCCTGAGCTCTGGGGCCAACGTCCTGACTTTC. Amino acids: CASSTHPSLGRLSSGANVLTF.

The chain uses TRBV9 and TRBJ1-5; D is undetermined. Trimming shortened V by 3 bases and J by 5 bases, and 12 bases separated the two germline ends. Germline V CDR1 and CDR2: SGDLS, YYNGEE. This CDR3 is 14 amino acids long. CDR3 in amino acids: CASSGGSGYQPQHF. In nucleotides, the CDR3 is TGTGCCAGCAGCGGTGGTAGTGGGTATCAGCCCCAGCATTTT. Supplemented by reference TRBV9 and TRBJ1-5, the full variable domain reads DSGVTQTPKHLITATGQRVTLRCSPRSGDLSVYWYQQSLDQGLQFLIQYYNGEERAKGNILERFSAQQFPDLHSELNLSSLELGDSALYFCASSGGSGYQPQHFGDGTRLSIL.

The chain is built from TRBV29-1 and TRBJ2-1; TRBD2 matches 14 bases. Germline V CDR1 and CDR2: SQVTM, ANQGSEA. The CDR3 covers 14 residues. V was clipped by 6 bases and J by 6 bases; unmatched bases: 4. The CDR3 loop is CSVGGTSGSNEQFF. In nucleotides, the CDR3 is TGCAGCGTCGGAGGGACTAGCGGGAGCAATGAGCAGTTCTTC.

The chain combines TRBV4-1 with TRBJ2-7; D is possibly TRBD1 (5 bases). CDR3 size: 15 residues. V lost 1 base and J 6 bases, leaving 16 bases between the germline ends. Germline CDR1 MGHRA, CDR2 YSYEKL. The DNA of the CDR3 is TGCGCCAGCAGCCAAGGGCAGGGTACTTTCTCCGAGCAGTACTTC. The encoded protein is CASSQGQGTFSEQYF.

This chain joins TRBV19 and TRBJ2-7, with 11 bases identical to TRBD1. The CDR3 is 17 residues long. V was pared by 5 bases and J by 2 bases, with 11 bases of the junction left unmatched. Germline V gives CDR1 LNHDA, CDR2 SQIVND (reference sequence). CDR3 loop: CASSPFGGQGDTYEQYF. The CDR3 nucleotides are TGTGCCAGTAGTCCTTTTGGGGGACAGGGGGACACCTACGAGCAGTACTTC.

The rearrangement joins TRBV6-5 to TRBJ2-7; 11 bases match TRBD2. CDR1 is MNHEY and CDR2 is SVGAGI in the germline V gene. V dropped 1 base and J dropped 1; count of bases not matched to a gene: 3. The CDR3 has 16 amino acids. DNA of the CDR3: TGTGCCAGCAGTTACTATAGCGGGAGGGGGTCCTACGAGCAGTACTTC. Translating it yields CASSYYSGRGSYEQYF.

The J gene is TRBJ2-1, the V gene TRBV25-1; D is unresolved. The V gene's germline CDR1 is MGHDK and CDR2 SYGVNS. The CDR3 has 14 amino acids. The ends were cut back, 2 bases at V and 3 bases at J, with 8 bases in the middle. As DNA, the CDR3 is TGTGCCAGCAGTGAAGAGAAGGGCTACAATGAGCAGTTCTTC. This encodes CASSEEKGYNEQFF. Combining the CDR3 with reference TRBV25-1 and TRBJ2-1 gives the whole variable domain EADIYQTPRYLVIGTGKKITLECSQTMGHDKMYWYQQDPGMELHLIHYSYGVNSTEKGDLSSESTVSRIRTEHFPLTLESARPSHTSQYLCASSEEKGYNEQFFGPGTRLTVL.

This clone was observed once. The chain recombines TRBV29-1 with TRBJ1-2, with unresolved D. The V end was cut by 4 bases, the J end by 4 bases, with 16 bases between. CDR3 length: 14 amino acids. Per the germline V gene, CDR1 is SQVTM and CDR2 is ANQGSEA. The CDR3 coding sequence is TGCAGCGTTGCGCCCCCGCGAGGGAGCTATGGCTACACCTTC. Amino acids: CSVAPPRGSYGYTF.

This CDR3 reads CASTSRFLGLDTEAFF. The CDR3 coding sequence is TGTGCCAGTACCTCAAGGTTTTTAGGTTTGGACACTGAAGCTTTCTTT. The rearrangement joins TRBV19 to TRBJ1-1, with D unresolved. The germline V gene has CDR1 LNHDA and CDR2 SQIVND (reference sequence). The CDR3 sequence is 16 residues long. Between the trimmed V and J ends, which lost 7 bases and 3 bases, there was a span of 21 bases.

This sequence joins TRBV29-1 and TRBJ1-2, with D possibly matching TRBD1 (6 bases). Trimming took off 0 bases at V and 5 bases at J, with 16 bases between the two ends. CDR1 is SQVTM, CDR2 ANQGSEA, per germline. The CDR3 length is 15 residues. The CDR3 region has the DNA TGCAGCGTTGAAGATCTGGACAGCGCACCTTATGGCTACACCTTC. It yields the protein CSVEDLDSAPYGYTF.

This chain connects TRBV5-6 to TRBJ2-1; 13 nucleotides align to TRBD2. The V and J ends lost 4 bases and 8 bases, in that order; junction bases with no gene match: 15. The V gene's germline CDR1 is SGHDT and CDR2 YYEEEE. This CDR3 region has 18 residues. CDR3 loop: CASSPELAGGPKVDEQFF. The CDR3 nucleotides are TGTGCCAGCAGCCCCGAACTAGCGGGAGGGCCTAAGGTCGATGAGCAGTTCTTC.

The V gene is TRBV19, the J gene TRBJ1-2; D gene unclear. This CDR3 is built from 16 residues. Between the trimmed V and J ends, which lost 0 bases and 0 bases, there was a span of 11 bases. The germline V gene encodes CDR1 LNHDA and CDR2 SQIVND (reference sequence). The CDR3: CASSIDRTGTNYGYTF. The CDR3, as DNA: TGTGCCAGTAGTATAGATCGGACCGGGACTAACTATGGCTACACCTTC. Full variable domain (missing parts from reference TRBV19 and TRBJ1-2): DGGITQSPKYLFRKEGQNVTLSCEQNLNHDAMYWYRQDPGQGLRLIYYSQIVNDFQKGDIAEGYSVSREKKESFPLTVTSAQKNPTAFYLCASSIDRTGTNYGYTFGSGTRLTVV.

The genes are TRBV27 and TRBJ2-3; TRBD2 matches at 8 bases. The CDR3 has 14 residues. In germline, CDR1 is MNHEY, CDR2 SMNVEV (reference sequence). Trimming at V came to 3 bases and at J to 5 bases, leaving 4 bases not matched to a gene. Here the CDR3 reads CASSFSLAGDTQYF. CDR3 bases: TGTGCCAGCAGTTTTAGCCTAGCGGGAGATACGCAGTATTTT.

The chain combines TRBV6-5 with TRBJ2-2; TRBD2 matches 7 bases. CDR1 MNHEY and CDR2 SVGAGI come from the germline V gene. Unmatched junction bases numbered 10, after V lost 10 bases and J lost 2 bases. CDR3 length equals 15 residues. The CDR3 sequence: CATRWGGFNTGELFF. The CDR3 nucleotides read TGTGCCACCAGGTGGGGGGGATTTAACACCGGGGAGCTGTTTTTT.

CDR3 in DNA: TGTGCCAGCAGCTTGGCTAGCGGGAATGGATTCAAGACCGGGGAGCTGTTTTTT. It specifies CASSLASGNGFKTGELFF. The chain recombines TRBV5-8 with TRBJ2-2; 9 positions agree with TRBD2. Germline V gene data show CDR1 as SGHTS and CDR2 as YDEGEE. V lost 0 bases to trimming and J lost 5 bases; unmatched junction nucleotides: 11. This CDR3 region has 18 residues. The full variable domain, completed using reference TRBV5-8 and TRBJ2-2, is EAGVTQSPTHLIKTRGQQATLRCSPISGHTSVYWYQQALGLGLQFLLWYDEGEERNRGNFPPRFSGRQFPNYSSELNVNALELEDSALYLCASSLASGNGFKTGELFFGEGSRLTVL.

The rearrangement joins TRBV9 to TRBJ1-1; D is perhaps TRBD1 (5 bases). V gave up 0 bases and J gave up 3 bases, with 15 bases separating them. The CDR3 is made up of 16 amino acids. Germline-derived CDR1 and CDR2 are SGDLS and YYNGEE. This chain's CDR3 is CASSVDDRRGDTEAFF. The CDR3 coding sequence is TGTGCCAGCAGCGTAGACGATAGAAGAGGGGACACTGAAGCTTTCTTT. Based on the CDR3 plus reference TRBV9 and TRBJ1-1, the full variable domain is DSGVTQTPKHLITATGQRVTLRCSPRSGDLSVYWYQQSLDQGLQFLIQYYNGEERAKGNILERFSAQQFPDLHSELNLSSLELGDSALYFCASSVDDRRGDTEAFFGQGTRLTVV.

This clone occurred once. The J gene is TRBJ1-5, the V gene TRBV4-1, with TRBD1 matching 7 bases. CDR1 is MGHRA, CDR2 YSYEKL, per germline. V lost 0 bases to trimming and J lost 3 bases; unmatched junction nucleotides: 8. There are 17 residues in the CDR3. The CDR3 protein is CASSQDGQGVSNQPQHF. CDR3 sequence (DNA): TGCGCCAGCAGCCAAGACGGGCAGGGGGTTTCCAATCAGCCCCAGCATTTT.

The chain is built from TRBV15 and TRBJ2-1, with a weak D call TRBD2 (6 bases). The germline V gene has CDR1 LNHNV and CDR2 YYDKDF (reference sequence). The CDR3 extends over 13 amino acids. Between the trimmed V and J ends, which lost 1 base and 14 bases, there was a span of 15 bases. The DNA for the CDR3 is TGTGCCACCAGCAGAGCCCAGGGACTGGTCGAGTTCTTC. Its protein is CATSRAQGLVEFF.

This chain links TRBV5-4 with TRBJ2-6, with D unresolved. The germline V gene has CDR1 SGHNT and CDR2 YYREEE (reference sequence). Trimming shortened V by 0 bases and J by 0 bases, and 13 bases separated the two germline ends. This CDR3 has 18 residues. CDR3 amino acids: CASSLDSGLSSGANVLTF. The DNA for the CDR3 is TGTGCCAGCAGCTTGGATTCTGGCCTTAGCTCTGGGGCCAACGTCCTGACTTTC.

This clone showed up just once. CDR3 DNA sequence: TGTGCCAGAAGCGTCGTGGCTAGCGGGGCGCAGTTCTTC. The encoded protein is CARSVVASGAQFF. The chain links TRBV5-3 to TRBJ2-1, with 9 bases that match TRBD2. TRBV5-3 is filed as an ORF, its function uncertain. The CDR3 is made up of 13 amino acids. V was clipped by 4 bases and J by 12 bases; unmatched bases: 8.